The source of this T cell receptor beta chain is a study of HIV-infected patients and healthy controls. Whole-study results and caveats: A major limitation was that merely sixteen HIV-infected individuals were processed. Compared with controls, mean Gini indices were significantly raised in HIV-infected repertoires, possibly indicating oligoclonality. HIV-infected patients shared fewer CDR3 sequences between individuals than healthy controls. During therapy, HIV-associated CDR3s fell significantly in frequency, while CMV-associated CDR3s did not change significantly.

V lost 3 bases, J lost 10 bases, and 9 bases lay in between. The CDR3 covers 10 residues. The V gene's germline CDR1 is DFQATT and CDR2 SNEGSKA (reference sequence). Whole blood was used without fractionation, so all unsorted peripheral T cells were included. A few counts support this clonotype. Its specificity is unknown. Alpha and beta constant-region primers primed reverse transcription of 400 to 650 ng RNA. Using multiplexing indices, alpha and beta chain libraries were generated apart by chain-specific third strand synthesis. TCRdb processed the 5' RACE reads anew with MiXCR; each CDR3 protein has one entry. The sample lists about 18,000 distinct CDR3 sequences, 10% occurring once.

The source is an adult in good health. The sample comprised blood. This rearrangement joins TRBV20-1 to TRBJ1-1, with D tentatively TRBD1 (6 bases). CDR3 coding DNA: TGCAGTGCTAGGAAGGGGGGAGCTTTCTTT. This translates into CSARKGGAFF.